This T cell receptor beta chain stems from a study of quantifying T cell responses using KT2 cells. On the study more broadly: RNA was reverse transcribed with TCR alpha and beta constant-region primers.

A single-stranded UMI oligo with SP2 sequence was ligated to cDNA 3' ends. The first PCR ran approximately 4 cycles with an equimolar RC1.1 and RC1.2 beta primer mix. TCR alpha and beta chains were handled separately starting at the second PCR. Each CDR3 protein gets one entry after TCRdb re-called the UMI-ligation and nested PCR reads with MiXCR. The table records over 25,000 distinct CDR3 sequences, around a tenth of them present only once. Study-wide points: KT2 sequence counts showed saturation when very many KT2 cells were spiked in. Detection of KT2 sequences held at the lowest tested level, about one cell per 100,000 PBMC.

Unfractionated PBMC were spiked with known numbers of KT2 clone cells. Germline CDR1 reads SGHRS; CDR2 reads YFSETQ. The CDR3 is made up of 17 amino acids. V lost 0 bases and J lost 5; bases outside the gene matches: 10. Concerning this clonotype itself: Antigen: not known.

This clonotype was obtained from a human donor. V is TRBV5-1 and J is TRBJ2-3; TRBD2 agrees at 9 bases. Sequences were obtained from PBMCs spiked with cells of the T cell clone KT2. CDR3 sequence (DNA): TGCGCCAGCAGCTTGGTCCCACTGCGGGAGGGTCTAGATACGCAGTATTTT. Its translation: CASSLVPLREGLDTQYF. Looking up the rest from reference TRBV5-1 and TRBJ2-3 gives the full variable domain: KAGVTQTPRYLIKTRGQQVTLSCSPISGHRSVSWYQQTPGQGLQFLFEYFSETQRNKGNFPGRFSGRQFSNSRSEMNVSTLELGDSALYLCASSLVPLREGLDTQYFGPGTRLTVL.